These T cell receptor beta chains were read from a single sample in a study of tumor and adjacent non-tumor tissue in lung cancer. TCRdb used MiXCR to reprocess the multiplex PCR reads, holding one entry per CDR3 protein. The table shows under 100,000 distinct CDR3 sequences, with under 70% occurring only once. What was sequenced was lung tumor tissue. The receptor set was obtained from a woman between 65 and 79 years old with non-small cell lung cancer. Both conserved end residues are part of each CDR3. Fields, in order: CDR3 protein, CDR3 DNA, clone size, D gene, J gene, V gene. The D gene is left open where the match is weak. The size of a clone is reported for some rows only, either as once, few or many, or as a class for expanded clones.

CDR3 protein: CPSRFATGDYKQYF
CDR3 DNA: TGTCCCAGCAGGTTCGCGACAGGAGACTACAAGCAGTACTTC
clone size: -
D gene: -
J gene: TRBJ2-7
V gene: TRBV6-5

CDR3 protein: CSARERWGIGHQETQYF
CDR3 DNA: TGCAGTGCTAGAGAACGGTGGGGTATCGGACACCAAGAGACCCAGTACTTC
clone size: -
D gene: -
J gene: TRBJ2-5
V gene: TRBV20-1

CDR3 protein: CSAAEDSVSYEQYF
CDR3 DNA: TGCAGTGCCGCAGAGGATAGCGTCTCCTACGAGCAGTACTTC
clone size: -
D gene: -
J gene: TRBJ2-7
V gene: TRBV20-1

CDR3 protein: CASSQEWVYYGYAF
CDR3 DNA: TGTGCCAGCAGCCAAGAGTGGGTATACTATGGCTACGCCTTC
clone size: -
D gene: -
J gene: TRBJ1-2
V gene: TRBV4-2

CDR3 protein: CASRGTGGDCYGCTF
CDR3 DNA: TGTGCCAGCAGAGGGACAGGGGGCGATTGCTATGGCTGCACCTTC
clone size: -
D gene: TRBD1
J gene: TRBJ1-2
V gene: TRBV28

CDR3 protein: CPSSRSGVSYAYTF
CDR3 DNA: TGTCCCAGCAGTCGTTCGGGAGTTAGCTATGCCTACACCTTC
clone size: -
D gene: -
J gene: TRBJ1-2
V gene: TRBV11-1

CDR3 protein: CASSLGPGINEKLFF
CDR3 DNA: TGTGCCAGCAGTTTAGGGCCCGGTATTAATGAAAAACTGTTTTTT
clone size: many
D gene: -
J gene: TRBJ1-4
V gene: TRBV12-3/TRBV12-4

CDR3 protein: CASSLGDRAENTEALF
CDR3 DNA: TGCGCCAGCAGCCTGGGGGACAGGGCTGAGAACACTGAAGCTCTCTTT
clone size: -
D gene: TRBD1
J gene: TRBJ1-1
V gene: TRBV5-1

CDR3 protein: CASKRGTGGNLGSQPQHF
CDR3 DNA: TGTGCCAGCAAACGAGGGACAGGGGGTAATCTTGGCAGTCAACCCCAGCATTTT
clone size: -
D gene: TRBD1
J gene: TRBJ1-5
V gene: TRBV6-5

CDR3 protein: CSVQGGGNTDTQYF
CDR3 DNA: TGCAGCGTGCAGGGTGGGGGGAACACAGATACGCAGTATTTT
clone size: -
D gene: -
J gene: TRBJ2-3
V gene: TRBV29-1

CDR3 protein: CASRQVEQVLSYNEHFF
CDR3 DNA: TGCGCCAGCAGGCAAGTGGAACAGGTCCTCTCTTACAATGAACATTTCTTC
clone size: -
D gene: -
J gene: TRBJ2-1
V gene: TRBV4-1

CDR3 protein: CSAREPGTGTYEQFF
CDR3 DNA: TGCAGTGCTAGAGAACCCGGGACAGGGACTTACGAGCAGTTCTTC
clone size: many
D gene: TRBD1
J gene: TRBJ2-1
V gene: TRBV20-1

CDR3 protein: CSVRTMGYSGELFF
CDR3 DNA: TGCAGTGTCAGGACAATGGGTTACAGCGGGGAGCTGTTTTTT
clone size: once
D gene: -
J gene: TRBJ2-2
V gene: TRBV29-1

CDR3 protein: CASSPGLADLYEQYF
CDR3 DNA: TGTGCCAGCAGCCCGGGACTAGCGGACCTCTACGAGCAGTACTTC
clone size: many
D gene: TRBD2
J gene: TRBJ2-7
V gene: TRBV5-4

CDR3 protein: CDSSWPDSLNIGELFF
CDR3 DNA: TGCGACAGCAGCTGGCCGGACAGCCTGAACATCGGGGAGCTGTTTTTT
clone size: -
D gene: -
J gene: TRBJ2-2
V gene: TRBV5-1

CDR3 protein: CASSEESPDTQYF
CDR3 DNA: TGTGCCAGCAGTGAAGAGTCCCCAGATACGCAGTATTTT
clone size: many
D gene: -
J gene: TRBJ2-3
V gene: TRBV6-1

CDR3 protein: CASRLDIATYEQFF
CDR3 DNA: TGTGCCAGCAGATTAGATATTGCAACCTACGAGCAGTTCTTC
clone size: -
D gene: -
J gene: TRBJ2-1
V gene: TRBV11-2

CDR3 protein: CATGRGGQPQHF
CDR3 DNA: TGTGCCACGGGAAGGGGAGGACAGCCCCAGCATTTT
clone size: -
D gene: -
J gene: TRBJ1-5
V gene: TRBV15

CDR3 protein: CSVTWPLDNIRYF
CDR3 DNA: TGCAGCGTCACATGGCCCCTCGATAACATTCGGTACTTC
clone size: -
D gene: -
J gene: TRBJ2-4
V gene: TRBV29-1

CDR3 protein: CASSQGDETYNEDFF
CDR3 DNA: TGTGCCAGCAGTCAAGGGGACGAGACCTATAATGAGGACTTCTTC
clone size: -
D gene: -
J gene: TRBJ2-1
V gene: TRBV4-2

CDR3 protein: CSVAKGLEKLLF
CDR3 DNA: TGCAGCGTAGCAAAAGGGCTCGAAAAACTGTTGTTT
clone size: -
D gene: -
J gene: TRBJ1-4
V gene: TRBV29-1

CDR3 protein: CAGLTGGLTTGELFF
CDR3 DNA: TGCGCCGGTCTAACAGGGGGCCTCACCACCGGGGAGCTGTTTTTT
clone size: medium-sized
D gene: TRBD1
J gene: TRBJ2-2
V gene: TRBV10-2

CDR3 protein: CSVEHRWLADYGYTF
CDR3 DNA: TGCAGTGTTGAACACAGGTGGCTAGCTGACTATGGCTACACCTTC
clone size: -
D gene: -
J gene: TRBJ1-2
V gene: TRBV29-1

CDR3 protein: CSVEDLMERAVMNTVAFF
CDR3 DNA: TGCAGCGTCGAAGATCTTATGGAGCGTGCCGTTATGAACACTGTAGCTTTCTTT
clone size: -
D gene: -
J gene: TRBJ1-1
V gene: TRBV29-1

CDR3 protein: CASNSAGAQYNEQFF
CDR3 DNA: TGTGCTAGTAACTCAGCGGGAGCTCAATACAATGAGCAGTTCTTC
clone size: once
D gene: TRBD2
J gene: TRBJ2-1
V gene: TRBV5-6

CDR3 protein: CSARGQGSGRNEQYF
CDR3 DNA: TGCAGTGCTAGAGGTCAGGGTAGCGGGAGGAACGAGCAGTACTTC
clone size: -
D gene: TRBD2
J gene: TRBJ2-7
V gene: TRBV20-1

CDR3 protein: CSITPGQGDQPQYF
CDR3 DNA: TGCAGCATTACCCCCGGACAGGGCGATCAGCCCCAGTATTTT
clone size: -
D gene: TRBD1
J gene: TRBJ2-3
V gene: TRBV29-1

CDR3 protein: CASSRIGTGEGDQFF
CDR3 DNA: TGTGCCAGCAGCAGAATCGGGACAGGGGAGGGTGACCAGTTCTTC
clone size: once
D gene: TRBD1
J gene: TRBJ2-1
V gene: TRBV6-2/TRBV6-3

CDR3 protein: CACTKGERDSRNIQYF
CDR3 DNA: TGCGCCTGCACCAAGGGAGAACGGGACAGCAGAAACATTCAGTACTTC
clone size: once
D gene: TRBD1
J gene: TRBJ2-4
V gene: TRBV5-1

CDR3 protein: CVSSNDLRVSPLHF
CDR3 DNA: TGTGTCAGCAGTAACGACCTAAGGGTTTCACCCCTCCACTTT
clone size: -
D gene: -
J gene: TRBJ1-6
V gene: TRBV6-5

CDR3 protein: CVSSLYSRGSSTDTQYF
CDR3 DNA: TGTGTCAGCAGCTTGTATTCTCGCGGATCTAGCACAGATACGCAGTATTTT
clone size: few
D gene: -
J gene: TRBJ2-3
V gene: TRBV5-5

CDR3 protein: CASSQIESGRAGGELFF
CDR3 DNA: TGTGCCAGCAGCCAAATTGAAAGCGGGAGAGCCGGCGGGGAGCTGTTTTTT
clone size: -
D gene: TRBD2
J gene: TRBJ2-2
V gene: TRBV4-2

CDR3 protein: CASSFPWSTYQEAQYF
CDR3 DNA: TGTGCCAGCAGCTTTCCCTGGAGCACGTACCAAGAGGCCCAGTACTTC
clone size: -
D gene: -
J gene: TRBJ2-5
V gene: TRBV7-9

CDR3 protein: CSVGQGEDTQHF
CDR3 DNA: TGCAGCGTTGGACAGGGTGAGGATACGCAGCATTTT
clone size: -
D gene: TRBD1
J gene: TRBJ1-5
V gene: TRBV29-1

CDR3 protein: CASEKGSRDYNEQFF
CDR3 DNA: TGTGCCAGCGAAAAAGGAAGCAGGGACTACAATGAGCAGTTCTTC
clone size: many
D gene: -
J gene: TRBJ2-1
V gene: TRBV28

CDR3 protein: CASSEIIMEETQYF
CDR3 DNA: TGTGCCAGCAGTGAGATTATAATGGAGGAGACCCAGTACTTC
clone size: many
D gene: -
J gene: TRBJ2-5
V gene: TRBV28

CDR3 protein: CASSHGGHLTSYEQYF
CDR3 DNA: TGCGCCAGCAGCCATGGTGGTCATCTCACCTCCTACGAGCAGTACTTC
clone size: -
D gene: -
J gene: TRBJ2-7
V gene: TRBV4-1

CDR3 protein: CASYSGGQGQPQHF
CDR3 DNA: TGTGCCAGCTACTCAGGAGGACAGGGACAGCCCCAGCATTTT
clone size: few
D gene: TRBD1
J gene: TRBJ1-5
V gene: TRBV6-5

CDR3 protein: CASSQNLWATGNTEAFF
CDR3 DNA: TGTGCCAGCAGCCAAAATCTCTGGGCAACCGGGAACACTGAAGCTTTCTTT
clone size: -
D gene: -
J gene: TRBJ1-1
V gene: TRBV14

CDR3 protein: CTSSSRLADYNERFF
CDR3 DNA: TGTACCAGCAGCTCCAGACTAGCTGACTACAATGAGCGGTTCTTC
clone size: few
D gene: TRBD2
J gene: TRBJ2-1
V gene: TRBV11-1

CDR3 protein: CASSFGDKGGYTF
CDR3 DNA: TGTGCCAGCAGTTTCGGTGACAAGGGTGGCTACACCTTC
clone size: -
D gene: -
J gene: TRBJ1-2
V gene: TRBV12-3/TRBV12-4

CDR3 protein: CAISRVDDSPLHF
CDR3 DNA: TGTGCCATCTCACGCGTGGACGATTCACCCCTCCACTTT
clone size: few
D gene: -
J gene: TRBJ1-6
V gene: TRBV18

CDR3 protein: CASSVGRFTDTQYF
CDR3 DNA: TGTGCCAGCAGCGTGGGCCGGTTCACGGATACGCAGTATTTT
clone size: -
D gene: -
J gene: TRBJ2-3
V gene: TRBV5-5

CDR3 protein: CSARLSSNTGELFF
CDR3 DNA: TGCAGTGCTAGACTGAGTTCGAACACCGGGGAGCTGTTTTTT
clone size: many
D gene: -
J gene: TRBJ2-2
V gene: TRBV20-1

CDR3 protein: CASSETDGQLSEQYF
CDR3 DNA: TGTGCCAGCAGTGAAACGGACGGGCAGTTGTCCGAGCAGTACTTC
clone size: -
D gene: -
J gene: TRBJ2-7
V gene: TRBV6-1

CDR3 protein: CASSEIDTYKEQFF
CDR3 DNA: TGTGCCAGCAGTGAAATCGACACTTACAAAGAGCAGTTCTTC
clone size: -
D gene: -
J gene: TRBJ2-1
V gene: TRBV6-1

CDR3 protein: CANTRGSIANTGELFF
CDR3 DNA: TGTGCCAACACTCGCGGGAGCATAGCGAATACCGGGGAGCTGTTTTTT
clone size: -
D gene: TRBD2
J gene: TRBJ2-2
V gene: TRBV28

CDR3 protein: CVSSLVVGGGNIQYF
CDR3 DNA: TGTGTCAGTAGCTTAGTCGTCGGGGGTGGAAACATTCAGTACTTC
clone size: -
D gene: -
J gene: TRBJ2-4
V gene: TRBV12-3/TRBV12-4

CDR3 protein: CARRLRGTSECSYNEQFF
CDR3 DNA: TGTGCCAGAAGACTCCGCGGGACTAGCGAATGCTCCTACAATGAGCAGTTCTTC
clone size: many
D gene: TRBD2
J gene: TRBJ2-1
V gene: TRBV5-3

CDR3 protein: CSVKGGGRDVYNEQFF
CDR3 DNA: TGCAGTGTAAAGGGGGGGGGGCGCGATGTCTACAATGAGCAGTTCTTC
clone size: few
D gene: -
J gene: TRBJ2-1
V gene: TRBV20-1

CDR3 protein: CASSYSMDWGANVLSF
CDR3 DNA: TGTGCCAGCAGTTACTCGATGGACTGGGGGGCCAACGTCCTGTCTTTC
clone size: once
D gene: -
J gene: TRBJ2-6
V gene: TRBV6-5

CDR3 protein: CASGQGAEQCF
CDR3 DNA: TGTGCCAGCGGGCAGGGGGCCGAGCAGTGCTTT
clone size: -
D gene: TRBD1
J gene: TRBJ2-7
V gene: TRBV6-2/TRBV6-3

CDR3 protein: CASRPGAGGQFF
CDR3 DNA: TGTGCCAGCAGGCCGGGGGCCGGTGGGCAGTTCTTC
clone size: -
D gene: -
J gene: TRBJ2-1
V gene: TRBV28

CDR3 protein: CASHQGGPYEQYF
CDR3 DNA: TGTGCCAGCCACCAGGGAGGGCCCTACGAGCAGTACTTC
clone size: many
D gene: TRBD2
J gene: TRBJ2-7
V gene: TRBV28

CDR3 protein: CANNLDTKGNEQFF
CDR3 DNA: TGTGCCAACAACTTAGATACGAAAGGTAATGAGCAGTTCTTC
clone size: -
D gene: -
J gene: TRBJ2-1
V gene: TRBV7-3

CDR3 protein: CASSYTGTGRIAINIQYF
CDR3 DNA: TGTGCCAGCAGTTACACCGGGACAGGGAGGATAGCCATTAACATTCAGTACTTC
clone size: -
D gene: TRBD1
J gene: TRBJ2-4
V gene: TRBV6-6

CDR3 protein: CATGRRDEQYF
CDR3 DNA: TGCGCGACGGGAAGGAGGGACGAGCAGTACTTC
clone size: -
D gene: -
J gene: TRBJ2-7
V gene: TRBV10-2

CDR3 protein: CASSLGPGGTGKTIYF
CDR3 DNA: TGTGCCAGCAGCTTAGGGCCGGGTGGTACTGGAAAGACCATATATTTT
clone size: -
D gene: -
J gene: TRBJ1-3
V gene: TRBV7-2

CDR3 protein: CASSCGGALNTGELFF
CDR3 DNA: TGTGCCAGCAGTTGTGGGGGAGCGCTCAACACCGGGGAGCTGTTTTTT
clone size: -
D gene: -
J gene: TRBJ2-2
V gene: TRBV11-2

CDR3 protein: CPSSLSPGVMEYF
CDR3 DNA: TGTCCCAGCAGTCTTAGCCCCGGGGTGATGGAGTACTTC
clone size: -
D gene: -
J gene: TRBJ2-7
V gene: TRBV12-3/TRBV12-4